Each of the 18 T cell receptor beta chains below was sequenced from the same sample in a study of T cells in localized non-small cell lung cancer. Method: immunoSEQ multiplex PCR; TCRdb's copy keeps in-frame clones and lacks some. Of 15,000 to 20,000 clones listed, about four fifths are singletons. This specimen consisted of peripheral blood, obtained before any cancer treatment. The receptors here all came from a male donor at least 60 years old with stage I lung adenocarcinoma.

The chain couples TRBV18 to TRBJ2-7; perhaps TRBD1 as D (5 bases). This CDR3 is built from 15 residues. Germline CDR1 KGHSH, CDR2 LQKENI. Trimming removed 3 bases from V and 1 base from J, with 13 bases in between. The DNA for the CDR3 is TGTGCCAGCTCACCTGGCCAGCCAGGGTCCTACGAGCAGTACTTC. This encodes CASSPGQPGSYEQYF.

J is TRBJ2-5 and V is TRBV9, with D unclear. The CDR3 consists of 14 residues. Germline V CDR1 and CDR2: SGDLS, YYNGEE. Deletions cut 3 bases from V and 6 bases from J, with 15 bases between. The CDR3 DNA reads TGTGCCAGCAGCGAGGGTCAGGTCTCACAGACCCAGTACTTC. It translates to CASSEGQVSQTQYF.

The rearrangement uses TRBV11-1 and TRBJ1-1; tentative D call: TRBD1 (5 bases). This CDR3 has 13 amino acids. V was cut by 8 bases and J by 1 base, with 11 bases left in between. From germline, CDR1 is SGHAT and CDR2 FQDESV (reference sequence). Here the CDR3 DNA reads TGTGCCAGCGGTCGGGGCGCGAACACTGAAGCTTTCTTT. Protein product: CASGRGANTEAFF.

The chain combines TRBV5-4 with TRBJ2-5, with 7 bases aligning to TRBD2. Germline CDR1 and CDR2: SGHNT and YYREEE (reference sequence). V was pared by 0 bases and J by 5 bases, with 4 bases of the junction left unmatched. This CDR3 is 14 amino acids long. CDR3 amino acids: CASSLAGGWETQYF. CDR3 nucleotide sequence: TGTGCCAGCAGCTTGGCCGGGGGGTGGGAGACCCAGTACTTC.

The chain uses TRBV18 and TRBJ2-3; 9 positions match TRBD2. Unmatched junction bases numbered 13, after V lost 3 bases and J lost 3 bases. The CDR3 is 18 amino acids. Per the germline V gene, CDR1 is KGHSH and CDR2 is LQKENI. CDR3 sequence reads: CASSPAVAGEVSTDTQYF. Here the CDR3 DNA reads TGTGCCAGCTCACCCGCGGTAGCGGGGGAGGTTTCGACAGATACGCAGTATTTT.

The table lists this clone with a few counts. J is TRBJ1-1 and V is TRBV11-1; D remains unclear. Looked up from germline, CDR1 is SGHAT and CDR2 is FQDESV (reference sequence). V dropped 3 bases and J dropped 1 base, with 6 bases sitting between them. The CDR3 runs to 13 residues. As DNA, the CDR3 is TGTGCCAGCAGCTTCACAGAGAACACTGAAGCTTTCTTT. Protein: CASSFTENTEAFF.

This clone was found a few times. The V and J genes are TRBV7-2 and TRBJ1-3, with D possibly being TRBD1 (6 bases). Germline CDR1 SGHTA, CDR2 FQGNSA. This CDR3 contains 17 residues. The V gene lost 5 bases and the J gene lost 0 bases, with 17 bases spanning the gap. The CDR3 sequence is CASSHPDSRHSGNTIYF. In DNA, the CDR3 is TGTGCCAGCAGCCATCCGGACAGTCGCCACTCTGGAAACACCATATATTTT.

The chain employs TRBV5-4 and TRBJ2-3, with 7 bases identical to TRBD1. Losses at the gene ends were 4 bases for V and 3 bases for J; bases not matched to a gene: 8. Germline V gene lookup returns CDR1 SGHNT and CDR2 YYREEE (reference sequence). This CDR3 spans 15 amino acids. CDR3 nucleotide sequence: TGTGCCAGCAGCGCAACCGGGACAGTTACAGATACGCAGTATTTT. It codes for CASSATGTVTDTQYF.

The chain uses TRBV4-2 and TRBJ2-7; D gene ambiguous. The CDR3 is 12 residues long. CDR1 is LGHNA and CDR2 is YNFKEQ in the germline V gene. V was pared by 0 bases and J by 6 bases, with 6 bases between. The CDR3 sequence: CASSQDRLEQYF. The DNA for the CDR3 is TGTGCCAGCAGCCAAGATAGGCTCGAGCAGTACTTC.

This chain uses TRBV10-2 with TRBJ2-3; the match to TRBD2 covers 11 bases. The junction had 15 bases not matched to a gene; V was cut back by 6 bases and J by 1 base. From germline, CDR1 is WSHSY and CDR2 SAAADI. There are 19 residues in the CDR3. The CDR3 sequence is CASRLRGTSGASRTDTQYF. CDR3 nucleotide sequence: TGCGCCAGCAGACTGCGGGGGACTAGCGGAGCTTCACGCACAGATACGCAGTATTTT.

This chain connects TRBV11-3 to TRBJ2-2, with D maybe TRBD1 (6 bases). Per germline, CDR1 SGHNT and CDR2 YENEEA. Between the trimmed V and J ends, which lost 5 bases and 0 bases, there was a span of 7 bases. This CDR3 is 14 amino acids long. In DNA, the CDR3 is TGTGCCAGCAGCAAGGGGGCGAACACCGGGGAGCTGTTTTTT. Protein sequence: CASSKGANTGELFF.

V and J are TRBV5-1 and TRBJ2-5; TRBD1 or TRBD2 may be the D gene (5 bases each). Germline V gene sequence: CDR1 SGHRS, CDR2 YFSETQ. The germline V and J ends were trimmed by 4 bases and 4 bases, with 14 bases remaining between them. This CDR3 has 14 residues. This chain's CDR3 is CASSPGRAGETQYF. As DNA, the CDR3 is TGCGCCAGCAGCCCAGGGCGGGCGGGAGAGACCCAGTACTTC. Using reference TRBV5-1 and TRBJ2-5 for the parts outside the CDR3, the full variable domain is KAGVTQTPRYLIKTRGQQVTLSCSPISGHRSVSWYQQTPGQGLQFLFEYFSETQRNKGNFPGRFSGRQFSNSRSEMNVSTLELGDSALYLCASSPGRAGETQYFGPGTRLLVL.

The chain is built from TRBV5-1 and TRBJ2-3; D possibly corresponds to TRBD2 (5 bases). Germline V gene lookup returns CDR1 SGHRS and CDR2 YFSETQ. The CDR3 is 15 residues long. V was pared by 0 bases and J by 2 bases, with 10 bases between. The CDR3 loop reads CASSLGPSTTDTQYF. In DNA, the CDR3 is TGCGCCAGCAGCTTGGGTCCTAGCACCACAGATACGCAGTATTTT.

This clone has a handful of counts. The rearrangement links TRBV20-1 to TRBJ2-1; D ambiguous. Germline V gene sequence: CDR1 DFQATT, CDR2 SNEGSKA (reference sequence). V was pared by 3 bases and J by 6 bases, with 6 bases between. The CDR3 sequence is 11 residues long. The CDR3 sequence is CSASAVNEQFF. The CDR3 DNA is TGCAGTGCTAGTGCCGTCAATGAGCAGTTCTTC.

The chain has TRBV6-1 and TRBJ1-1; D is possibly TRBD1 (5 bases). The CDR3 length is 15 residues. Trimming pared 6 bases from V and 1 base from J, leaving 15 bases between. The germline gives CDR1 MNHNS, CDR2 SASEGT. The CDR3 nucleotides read TGTGCCAGCAGCGAAACGGACACCGGGAACACTGAAGCTTTCTTT. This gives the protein CASSETDTGNTEAFF.

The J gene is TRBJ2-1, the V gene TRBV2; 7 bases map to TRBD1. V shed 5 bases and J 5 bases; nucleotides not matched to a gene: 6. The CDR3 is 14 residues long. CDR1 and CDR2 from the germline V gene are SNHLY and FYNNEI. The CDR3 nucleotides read TGTGCCAGCAGTAGCGGACAGGTTAACAATGAGCAGTTCTTC. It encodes CASSSGQVNNEQFF.

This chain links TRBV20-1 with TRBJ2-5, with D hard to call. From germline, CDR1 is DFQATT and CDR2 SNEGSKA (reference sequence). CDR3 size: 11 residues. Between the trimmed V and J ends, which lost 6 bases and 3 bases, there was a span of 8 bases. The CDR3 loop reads CSATQEETQYF. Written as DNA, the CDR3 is TGCAGTGCAACCCAAGAAGAGACCCAGTACTTC.

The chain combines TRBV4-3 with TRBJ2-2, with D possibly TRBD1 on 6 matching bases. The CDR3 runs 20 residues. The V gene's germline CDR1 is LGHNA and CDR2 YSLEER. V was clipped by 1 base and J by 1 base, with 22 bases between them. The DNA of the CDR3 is TGCGCCAGCAGCCAAGGGGATGTAGGCCAGGGGATTCTGAACACCGGGGAGCTGTTTTTT. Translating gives CASSQGDVGQGILNTGELFF.